A single sample is the source of the 28 T cell receptor beta chains below, sequenced in a study of cytotoxic CD8 clonotypes in ibrutinib-treated CLL. Sequenced by immunoSEQ multiplex PCR; TCRdb stores in-frame clones only, minus some. The table lists approximately 320,000 clones, roughly 70% of them singletons. The input for sequencing was PBMCs, taken after 36 months of ibrutinib treatment. These receptors all stem from a human donor with chronic lymphocytic leukemia.

The chain combines TRBV29-1 with TRBJ2-7; the D gene is possibly TRBD2 (6 bases). The CDR3 length is 11 residues. CDR1 and CDR2 (germline): SQVTM, ANQGSEA. The ends were cut back, 3 bases at V and 3 bases at J, with 6 bases in the middle. This chain's CDR3 is CSVEEGYEQYF. The CDR3, as DNA: TGCAGCGTTGAGGAGGGCTACGAGCAGTACTTC.

The genes are TRBV19 and TRBJ1-1; weak D call: TRBD1 (5 bases). The V and J ends lost 6 bases and 3 bases respectively, with 17 bases between them. Germline CDR1 is LNHDA and CDR2 is SQIVND (reference sequence). There are 15 residues in the CDR3. The DNA of the CDR3 is TGTGCCAGTAGCCTGGGACGGCGGAGGGACACTGAAGCTTTCTTT. Amino acids: CASSLGRRRDTEAFF.

This clone has only a few counts. The gene calls are TRBV6-1 and TRBJ2-1, with 7 nucleotides matching TRBD1. The CDR3 loop spans 15 amino acids. From germline, CDR1 is MNHNS and CDR2 SASEGT. V shed 3 bases, J shed 2 bases, and the junction held 4 bases outside the gene matches. The DNA for the CDR3 is TGTGCCAGCAGTGATCGGGGACAGACCTACAATGAGCAGTTCTTC. Translation gives CASSDRGQTYNEQFF.

The rearrangement links TRBV2 to TRBJ2-3; D may be TRBD2 (7 bases). V was shortened by 6 bases and J by 2 bases, with 12 bases between the two germline ends. This CDR3 has 14 residues. In germline, CDR1 is SNHLY, CDR2 FYNNEI. CDR3: CASRRGGPTDTQYF. The CDR3 nucleotides read TGTGCCAGCAGAAGGGGGGGTCCCACAGATACGCAGTATTTT. The full variable domain, with the rest looked up from reference TRBV2 and TRBJ2-3, is EPEVTQTPSHQVTQMGQEVILRCVPISNHLYFYWYRQILGQKVEFLVSFYNNEISEKSEIFDDQFSVERPDGSNFTLKIRSTKLEDSAMYFCASRRGGPTDTQYFGPGTRLTVL.

The chain employs TRBV7-8 and TRBJ2-7; TRBD1 matches 11 bases. This CDR3 is 13 amino acids long. Germline V gene data show CDR1 as SGHVS and CDR2 as FQNEAQ. The V segment lost 5 bases and the J segment 7 bases; nucleotides outside the gene matches: 4. The CDR3 DNA reads TGTGCCAGCAGCGGACAGGGGGCTGGTGAGCAGTACTTC. This sequence encodes CASSGQGAGEQYF.

This clone was counted only a few times. The chain links TRBV4-1 to TRBJ1-5; no firm D call. V lost 4 bases and J 5 bases, leaving 9 bases between the germline ends. Germline V CDR1 and CDR2: MGHRA, YSYEKL. This CDR3 comprises 13 residues. CDR3 bases: TGCGCCAGCAGCCCCGAGGCGGATCAGCCCCAGCATTTT. It yields the protein CASSPEADQPQHF.

J is TRBJ2-1 and V is TRBV27; D unresolved. The V end lost 4 bases, the J end lost 2 bases, and 12 bases lay between the germline ends. Germline values: CDR1 MNHEY, CDR2 SMNVEV (reference sequence). The CDR3 covers 15 residues. CDR3 loop: CASSSYSSPYNEQFF. The CDR3 DNA is TGTGCCAGCAGTTCCTACAGTTCCCCCTACAATGAGCAGTTCTTC.

V is TRBV10-3 and J is TRBJ2-3; 10 bases agree with TRBD1. Per germline, CDR1 ENHRY and CDR2 SYGVKD. The V and J ends lost 5 bases and 4 bases, in that order; junction bases with no gene match: 6. The CDR3 sequence is 15 residues long. The CDR3 sequence: CAISNRDRGADTQYF. In nucleotides, the CDR3 is TGTGCCATCAGTAACCGGGACAGGGGTGCAGATACGCAGTATTTT.

This chain uses TRBV14 with TRBJ2-1; D gene uncertain. From germline, CDR1 is SGHDN and CDR2 FVKESK. The CDR3 has 14 amino acids. V lost 5 bases to trimming and J lost 4 bases, with 12 bases between them. In DNA form, the CDR3 reads TGTGCCAGCAGCTCCTTAGAGGATTACAATGAGCAGTTCTTC. Protein sequence: CASSSLEDYNEQFF.

There are a few counts of this clone. V and J are TRBV7-9 and TRBJ2-5; the D gene could be TRBD1 or TRBD2 (5 bases each). The CDR3 sequence is 16 residues long. Trimming pared 3 bases from V and 1 base from J, leaving 15 bases between. Germline CDR1 and CDR2: SEHNR and FQNEAQ (reference sequence). CDR3 bases: TGTGCCAGCAGCTTGGAGAGAGGGACCTTCCAAGAGACCCAGTACTTC. It specifies CASSLERGTFQETQYF. Full variable domain (rest looked up from reference TRBV7-9 and TRBJ2-5): DTGVSQNPRHKITKRGQNVTFRCDPISEHNRLYWYRQTLGQGPEFLTYFQNEAQLEKSRLLSDRFSAERPKGSFSTLEIQRTEQGDSAMYLCASSLERGTFQETQYFGPGTRLLVL.

The chain recombines TRBV11-3 with TRBJ2-3; perhaps TRBD2 as D (6 bases). The V and J ends lost 5 bases and 6 bases respectively, with 21 bases between them. Germline loops: CDR1 SGHNT, CDR2 YENEEA. This CDR3 contains 16 residues. CDR3 loop: CASSPGLSGFGDTQYF. The CDR3 nucleotides are TGTGCCAGCAGCCCCGGACTATCCGGGTTTGGGGATACGCAGTATTTT.

The chain uses TRBV27 and TRBJ1-5; no reliable D call. The CDR3 runs to 13 residues. V was trimmed by 4 bases and J by 0 bases, leaving 4 bases between them. Germline CDR1 reads MNHEY; CDR2 reads SMNVEV (reference sequence). The CDR3 here is CASSWGSNQPQHF. For the CDR3, the DNA is TGTGCCAGCAGTTGGGGTAGCAATCAGCCCCAGCATTTT.

This chain joins TRBV11-3 and TRBJ1-1; D is unclear. The germline V gene has CDR1 SGHNT and CDR2 YENEEA. V lost 2 bases and J lost 1, with 5 bases in between. The length of the CDR3 is 13 residues. The CDR3 region has the DNA TGTGCCAGCAGCTTAAGCCCGAACACTGAAGCTTTCTTT. It yields the protein CASSLSPNTEAFF.

This chain connects TRBV6-5 to TRBJ2-7; TRBD1 aligns across 10 bases. The CDR3 consists of 15 residues. With 7 bases clipped from V and 3 bases from J, the junction kept 9 bases outside the gene matches. The germline CDR1 and CDR2 sequences are MNHEY and SVGAGI. The CDR3 DNA reads as TGTGCCAGCAAGAGGTCTCGGGACAGGGGCTACGAGCAGTACTTC. Its protein is CASKRSRDRGYEQYF.

The CDR3 protein is CASSPLGSGTDTQYF. The CDR3 DNA follows: TGCGCCAGCAGCCCGCTTGGGTCTGGCACAGATACGCAGTATTTT. V gene TRBV5-1 combines with J gene TRBJ2-3; no definite D call. Per the germline V gene, CDR1 is SGHRS and CDR2 is YFSETQ. The ends were cut back, 4 bases at V and 1 base at J, with 13 bases in the middle. This CDR3 contains 15 residues.

In this sample, this clone turned up a few times. V and J are TRBV10-3 and TRBJ2-7, with 7 bases fitting TRBD1. J was trimmed by 4 bases and V by 5 bases; bases with no gene match: 5. CDR3 size: 13 residues. Germline CDR1 is ENHRY and CDR2 is SYGVKD. Here the CDR3 DNA reads TGTGCCATCAGTAAACCGGGACAGTACGAGCAGTACTTC. Amino acids: CAISKPGQYEQYF.

This chain joins TRBV28 and TRBJ2-7; D uncertain. The CDR3 contains 14 residues. Trimming cost V 1 base and J 2 bases, with 9 bases left between them. The germline V gene has CDR1 MDHEN and CDR2 SYDVKM. The CDR3 here is CASSLSGRTYEQYF. The CDR3 region has the DNA TGTGCCAGCAGTTTATCTGGCAGAACCTACGAGCAGTACTTC.

J is TRBJ2-7 and V is TRBV5-1, with D uncertain. Per germline, CDR1 SGHRS and CDR2 YFSETQ. Trimming removed 0 bases at V and 3 bases at J, with 10 bases between. This CDR3 comprises 14 residues. The CDR3 reads CASSLAAGHYEQYF. CDR3 nucleotide sequence: TGCGCCAGCAGCTTGGCGGCAGGTCACTACGAGCAGTACTTC.

The chain carries TRBV7-3 and TRBJ2-5; TRBD1 is a possible D gene (5 bases). The CDR3 extends over 14 amino acids. The V gene's germline CDR1 is SGHTA and CDR2 FQGTGA. Trimming removed 2 bases at V and 3 bases at J, with 10 bases between. The DNA for the CDR3 is TGTGCCAGCAGCTTACGATCAGGGAAAGAGACCCAGTACTTC. Translated, it gives CASSLRSGKETQYF.

The chain recombines TRBV4-1 with TRBJ1-4; tentative D call: TRBD1 (5 bases). CDR3 length: 16 residues. Germline lookup yields CDR1 MGHRA and CDR2 YSYEKL. The V and J ends lost 4 bases and 8 bases respectively, with 20 bases between them. CDR3 DNA sequence: TGCGCCAGCAGCCCCCTAAGAGGGACGGGGGTAGAAAAACTGTTTTTT. Translation gives CASSPLRGTGVEKLFF.

The chain is built from TRBV6-1 and TRBJ2-7; TRBD2 matches at 9 bases. The CDR3 consists of 13 residues. The V segment lost 6 bases and the J segment 4 bases; nucleotides outside the gene matches: 4. From germline, CDR1 is MNHNS and CDR2 SASEGT. Here the CDR3 DNA reads TGTGCCAGCAGGGCTAGCGGGATTTACGAGCAGTACTTC. Protein sequence: CASRASGIYEQYF.

The rearrangement joins TRBV10-3 to TRBJ1-6, with no clear D. The CDR3 covers 13 residues. Trimming cost V 4 bases and J 5 bases, with 6 bases left between them. Looked up from germline, CDR1 is ENHRY and CDR2 is SYGVKD. The CDR3 loop is CAISGRNNSPLHF. CDR3 in DNA: TGTGCCATCAGTGGCAGGAATAATTCACCCCTCCACTTT.

The chain joins TRBV7-6 to TRBJ2-3; TRBD1 or TRBD2 may be the D gene (5 bases each). The germline gives CDR1 SGHVS, CDR2 FNYEAQ. V lost 5 bases to trimming and J lost 2 bases, with 11 bases between them. The CDR3 runs 14 residues. CDR3 loop: CASSRAGATDTQYF. The CDR3, as DNA: TGTGCCAGCAGCCGGGCCGGGGCCACAGATACGCAGTATTTT.

The gene calls are TRBV29-1 and TRBJ2-2, with D possibly TRBD1 on 5 matching bases. The V gene lost 6 bases and the J gene lost 5 bases, with 19 bases spanning the gap. The CDR3 contains 15 residues. CDR1 SQVTM and CDR2 ANQGSEA come from the germline V gene. The CDR3 DNA is TGCAGCGTCCTTGTAGTCAGGGATGTGACCGGGGAGCTGTTTTTT. It translates to CSVLVVRDVTGELFF.

V usage is TRBV4-1 and J usage is TRBJ2-2, with TRBD1 matching over 8 bases. V lost 5 bases and J lost 4; bases outside the gene matches: 12. The CDR3 extends over 17 amino acids. Germline values: CDR1 MGHRA, CDR2 YSYEKL. CDR3 in DNA: TGCGCCAGCAGCACCCGATGGACAGGGTCGACCACCGGGGAGCTGTTTTTT. Translated, it gives CASSTRWTGSTTGELFF.

The rearrangement joins TRBV11-1 to TRBJ2-3; TRBD1 matches 8 bases. This CDR3 contains 13 residues. The V gene's germline CDR1 is SGHAT and CDR2 FQDESV (reference sequence). The V and J ends lost 5 bases and 11 bases, in that order; junction bases with no gene match: 9. CDR3 loop: CASSSRQGIEQYF. CDR3 DNA sequence: TGTGCCAGCAGCAGTCGACAGGGGATTGAGCAGTATTTT.

There are a few counts of this clone. This chain joins TRBV2 and TRBJ1-2; D remains ambiguous. This CDR3 contains 12 residues. Germline V gene lookup returns CDR1 SNHLY and CDR2 FYNNEI. The V end was cut by 7 bases, the J end by 4 bases, with 10 bases between. The CDR3 DNA sequence: TGTGCCAGCACCCTCAGGCCCTATGGCTACACCTTC. Translated, it gives CASTLRPYGYTF.

This clone turned up a few times. This CDR3 is CASTRDSPLHF. The CDR3 nucleotides read TGTGCCAGCACTAGGGACTCACCCCTCCACTTT. This chain connects TRBV2 to TRBJ1-6, with D maybe TRBD1 (5 bases). This CDR3 spans 11 amino acids. Germline-derived CDR1 and CDR2 are SNHLY and FYNNEI. The germline V and J ends were trimmed by 7 bases and 10 bases, with 8 bases remaining between them.